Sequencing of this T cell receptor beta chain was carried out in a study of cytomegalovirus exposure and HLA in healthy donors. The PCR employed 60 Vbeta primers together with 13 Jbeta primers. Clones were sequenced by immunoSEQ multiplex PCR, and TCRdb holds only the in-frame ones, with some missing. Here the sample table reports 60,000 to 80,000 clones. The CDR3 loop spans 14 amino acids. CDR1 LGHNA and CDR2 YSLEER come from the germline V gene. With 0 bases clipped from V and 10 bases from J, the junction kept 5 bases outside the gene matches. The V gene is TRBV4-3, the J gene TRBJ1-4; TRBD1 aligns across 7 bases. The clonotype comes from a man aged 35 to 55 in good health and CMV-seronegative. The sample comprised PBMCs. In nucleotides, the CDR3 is TGCGCCAGCAGCCAAGATCCACAGGGGAGAAAACTGTTTTTT. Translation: CASSQDPQGRKLFF.